Listed here are 9 T cell receptor beta chains from one sample, sequenced in a study of blood T cell repertoires in COVID-19. Profiling relied on immunoSEQ multiplex PCR, and the TCRdb table lists in-frame clones only, not all of them. Altogether 250,000 to 300,000 clones are present, 70% to 85% being singletons, with the ten largest covering 3% to 3.5%. The sequencing input was peripheral blood. The receptors stem from a woman aged 80 or older with acute or convalescent COVID-19.

The gene calls are TRBV6-2 or TRBV6-3 and TRBJ1-2; perhaps TRBD1 as D (5 bases). Trimming stripped 5 bases from V and 4 bases from J, with 17 bases between. The CDR3 is 15 amino acids. CDR1 and CDR2 from the germline V gene are MNHEY and SVGEGT. The CDR3 DNA reads as TGTGCCAGCAGTGACCCCTCGGGGGGGAGCTATGGCTACACCTTC. This gives the protein CASSDPSGGSYGYTF.

The J gene is TRBJ2-7, the V gene TRBV7-9; 8 nucleotides agree with TRBD1. This CDR3 has 14 residues. Germline V gene lookup returns CDR1 SEHNR and CDR2 FQNEAQ (reference sequence). The trim removed 5 bases at V and 2 bases at J, leaving 5 bases unmatched. CDR3 sequence reads: CASSPGTGAYEQYF. CDR3 DNA: TGTGCCAGCAGCCCCGGGACAGGAGCCTACGAGCAGTACTTC.

The J gene is TRBJ2-4, the V gene TRBV19; possible D gene TRBD2, 5 bases. The V gene's germline CDR1 is LNHDA and CDR2 SQIVND (reference sequence). V lost 2 bases and J lost 2, with 13 bases in between. This CDR3 region has 16 residues. The CDR3 region is CASSIRGRRTKNIQYF. As DNA, the CDR3 is TGTGCCAGTAGTATAAGAGGGCGCAGGACCAAAAACATTCAGTACTTC. Using reference TRBV19 and TRBJ2-4 for the parts outside the CDR3, the full variable domain is DGGITQSPKYLFRKEGQNVTLSCEQNLNHDAMYWYRQDPGQGLRLIYYSQIVNDFQKGDIAEGYSVSREKKESFPLTVTSAQKNPTAFYLCASSIRGRRTKNIQYFGAGTRLSVL.

The chain is built from TRBV5-6 and TRBJ1-1; possibly TRBD1 for D (5 bases). The length of the CDR3 is 13 residues. Germline CDR1 is SGHDT and CDR2 is YYEEEE. The V gene lost 4 bases and the J gene lost 6 bases, with 13 bases spanning the gap. The DNA for the CDR3 is TGTGCCAGCAGCGTCCCCAGGGTCGCTGAAGCTTTCTTT. This encodes CASSVPRVAEAFF.

This clone was found a few times. The J gene is TRBJ2-7, the V gene TRBV6-2 or TRBV6-3, with 8 bases aligning to TRBD2. The CDR3 loop spans 15 amino acids. Germline loops: CDR1 MNHEY, CDR2 SVGEGT. Trimming at V came to 6 bases and at J to 0 bases, leaving 7 bases not matched to a gene. The CDR3 sequence is CASSRHTSGSYEQYF. The DNA for the CDR3 is TGTGCCAGCAGCCGTCACACTAGCGGCTCCTACGAGCAGTACTTC.

This clone was observed a few times. The chain joins TRBV18 to TRBJ2-7; no firm D call. Germline values: CDR1 KGHSH, CDR2 LQKENI. CDR3 length: 13 amino acids. The V end lost 5 bases, the J end lost 0 bases, and 8 bases lay between the germline ends. The CDR3 sequence: CASSYSISYEQYF. The CDR3 nucleotides are TGTGCCAGCTCATACAGTATCTCCTACGAGCAGTACTTC.

The chain recombines TRBV21-1 with TRBJ2-5; the table's D gene call, TRBD1, was not cross checked with the DNA. TRBV21-1 is a recognized pseudogene. The CDR3 has 18 amino acids. The CDR3 nucleotides read TGTGCCAGCAGCAAGAATTTACAGGGGAGGCTTCTAGGGGAGACCCAGTACTTC. Amino acids: CASSKNLQGRLLGETQYF.

CDR3 loop: CASSQEYPRTGELFF. The CDR3 DNA is TGCGCCAGCAGCCAAGAATATCCACGGACCGGGGAGCTGTTTTTT. The chain joins TRBV4-3 to TRBJ2-2; D gene uncertain. Trimming left V 0 bases short and J 5 bases short, with 10 bases between. The CDR3 length is 15 residues. Germline CDR1 LGHNA, CDR2 YSLEER.

This clone was seen a few times. This sequence joins TRBV15 and TRBJ1-2, with 8 nucleotides matching TRBD1. The CDR3 length is 15 residues. CDR1 is LNHNV, CDR2 YYDKDF, per germline (reference sequence). Trimming removed 0 bases from V and 4 bases from J; junction bases left unmatched: 4. The CDR3 sequence is CATSRDIGQGYGYTF. Written as DNA, the CDR3 is TGTGCCACCAGCAGAGATATCGGACAGGGCTATGGCTACACCTTC.